Listed here are 23 T cell receptor beta chains from one sample, sequenced in a study of cytomegalovirus exposure and HLA in healthy donors. The PCR was carried out with 60 Vbeta primers and 13 Jbeta primers. The method was immunoSEQ multiplex PCR; TCRdb's version includes in-frame clones alone and lacks a portion of them. The sample holds around 150,000 clones, 68% seen once. Sequencing was carried out using PBMCs. The receptors originated from a middle-aged woman in good health and CMV-seropositive.

The V call is TRBV19, the J call TRBJ1-3, with TRBD1 matching 8 bases. The CDR3 runs to 15 residues. V shed 0 bases, J shed 4 bases, and the junction held 2 bases outside the gene matches. Germline CDR1 and CDR2: LNHDA and SQIVND (reference sequence). Here the CDR3 reads CASSIDRGHGNTIYF. The CDR3 bases are TGTGCCAGTAGTATAGACAGGGGGCACGGAAACACCATATATTTT.

V gene TRBV19 combines with J gene TRBJ2-5; 12 bases line up with TRBD2. Germline assignment: CDR1 LNHDA and CDR2 SQIVND (reference sequence). This CDR3 spans 16 amino acids. Trimming took 1 base from V and 5 from J; bases not matched to a gene: 5. CDR3 bases: TGTGCCAGTAGTATAGGACTAGCGGGGGATGCGGAGACCCAGTACTTC. This codes for CASSIGLAGDAETQYF.

The chain employs TRBV4-3 and TRBJ2-1, with 8 bases matching TRBD2. CDR3 length: 15 amino acids. Germline V lookup: CDR1 LGHNA, CDR2 YSLEER. Trimming removed 2 bases from V and 9 bases from J; junction bases left unmatched: 9. CDR3: CASSQTPGGWGEQFF. The DNA of the CDR3 is TGCGCCAGCAGCCAAACCCCGGGAGGGTGGGGTGAGCAGTTCTTC.

The table lists this clone with a few counts. V is TRBV27 and J is TRBJ1-1, with no clear D. The germline CDR1 and CDR2 sequences are MNHEY and SMNVEV (reference sequence). CDR3 length: 13 amino acids. Trimming took 6 bases from V and 2 from J, leaving 10 bases between them. CDR3 DNA sequence: TGTGCCAGCAGGGTACTTATCAACACTGAAGCTTTCTTT. Protein: CASRVLINTEAFF.

V gene TRBV5-4 combines with J gene TRBJ2-2; TRBD1 matches at 10 bases. The CDR3 contains 15 residues. Looked up from germline, CDR1 is SGHNT and CDR2 is YYREEE (reference sequence). J gave up 4 bases and V 4 bases, and 4 bases lay outside the gene matches. CDR3 bases: TGTGCCAGCAGCAGACAGGGGGCACGCACCGGGGAGCTGTTTTTT. It is translated as CASSRQGARTGELFF.

The V and J genes are TRBV7-6 and TRBJ2-7, with 7 bases fitting TRBD1. The V segment lost 9 bases and the J segment 5 bases; nucleotides outside the gene matches: 7. The germline V gene has CDR1 SGHVS and CDR2 FNYEAQ. CDR3 length equals 12 residues. In DNA, the CDR3 is TGTGCCAGGTCAAAGGGGGCGCACGAGCAGTACTTC. Encoded protein: CARSKGAHEQYF. Variable domain in full (rest from reference TRBV7-6 and TRBJ2-7): GAGVSQSPRYKVTKRGQDVALRCDPISGHVSLYWYRQALGQGPEFLTYFNYEAQQDKSGLPNDRFSAERPEGSISTLTIQRTEQRDSAMYRCARSKGAHEQYFGPGTRLTVT.

V usage is TRBV5-1 and J usage is TRBJ2-1; 10 bases fit TRBD2. The CDR3 consists of 18 residues. Germline V CDR1 and CDR2: SGHRS, YFSETQ. V shed 0 bases and J 8 bases; nucleotides not matched to a gene: 14. The DNA for the CDR3 is TGCGCCAGCAGCTTGGCGGGGAGCGCTAGCGGGAGTGTCTATGAGCAGTTCTTC. This codes for CASSLAGSASGSVYEQFF.

V is TRBV9 and J is TRBJ2-1; D may be TRBD2 (6 bases). The germline V and J ends were trimmed by 3 bases and 9 bases, with 16 bases remaining between them. This CDR3 has 14 residues. Germline-derived CDR1 and CDR2 are SGDLS and YYNGEE. The DNA for the CDR3 is TGTGCCAGCAGCGGCGATTATTTCGGGGGTGAGCAGTTCTTC. The encoded protein is CASSGDYFGGEQFF.

The chain uses TRBV19 and TRBJ2-3; D possibly corresponds to TRBD2 (5 bases). Germline CDR1 is LNHDA and CDR2 is SQIVND (reference sequence). The ends were cut back, 3 bases at V and 3 bases at J, with 10 bases in the middle. The CDR3 runs 14 residues. The CDR3 DNA follows: TGTGCCAGTAGTATGTCGAGGGATACAGATACGCAGTATTTT. Protein product: CASSMSRDTDTQYF.

The V gene is TRBV7-9, the J gene TRBJ1-2; the D is unclear. The CDR3 is 13 residues long. Trimming pared 1 base from V and 3 bases from J, leaving 6 bases between. CDR1 and CDR2 from the germline V gene are SEHNR and FQNEAQ (reference sequence). The CDR3 bases are TGTGCCAGCAGCTTAGACAGATACTATGGCTACACCTTC. It encodes CASSLDRYYGYTF.

The genes are TRBV7-2 and TRBJ1-3; D not certain. V lost 5 bases, J lost 0 bases, and 17 bases lay in between. The CDR3 contains 17 residues. Germline CDR1 is SGHTA and CDR2 is FQGNSA. The CDR3 nucleotides are TGTGCCAGCAGCCCCGACGGAGGGAGGAGCTCTGGAAACACCATATATTTT. Its protein product is CASSPDGGRSSGNTIYF.

This clone was picked up a small number of times. The V gene is TRBV5-1, the J gene TRBJ1-3, with TRBD1 matching 7 bases. This CDR3 spans 14 amino acids. The germline V gene encodes CDR1 SGHRS and CDR2 YFSETQ. J gave up 11 bases and V 4 bases, and 12 bases lay outside the gene matches. The CDR3 loop reads CASSTGTAGGSIYF. The CDR3 DNA reads as TGCGCCAGCAGCACAGGGACAGCGGGAGGCTCCATATATTTT.

The rearrangement joins TRBV14 to TRBJ2-2, with D perhaps matching TRBD1 (6 bases). V was shortened by 4 bases and J by 6 bases, with 18 bases between the two germline ends. The germline gives CDR1 SGHDN, CDR2 FVKESK. The CDR3 has 16 residues. The CDR3 sequence: CASSRGRTASSGELFF. The CDR3 bases are TGTGCCAGCAGCCGTGGACGGACAGCATCATCCGGGGAGCTGTTTTTT.

Comments on this clone: At one end the junction does not follow the germline gene, possibly because of a read error. The genes are TRBV5-1 and TRBJ1-5; 8 bases align to TRBD1. The CDR3 covers 15 residues. Per the germline V gene, CDR1 is SGHRS and CDR2 is YFSETQ. The CDR3 coding sequence is TGCGCCAGCAGCTTGGGGACAGGGCGGAATCAGCCCCAGAATTTT. Protein: CASSLGTGRNQPQNF.

This clone was seen a single time. The missing conserved phenylalanine or tryptophan at the end of this CDR3 makes a read error likely. The V call is TRBV5-4, the J call TRBJ1-1; 10 bases map to TRBD1. J lost 5 bases, V lost 4 bases, and 8 bases had no gene match. Germline-derived CDR1 and CDR2 are SGHNT and YYREEE (reference sequence). The CDR3 runs 15 residues. In DNA form, the CDR3 reads TGTGCCAGCAGCCCCATGGACAGGGGGAAAACTGAAGCTTTCCTT. This translates into CASSPMDRGKTEAFL.

The V gene is TRBV19, the J gene TRBJ1-1, with D tentatively TRBD1 (5 bases). The CDR3 spans 13 residues. Trimming removed 3 bases at V and 1 base at J, with 6 bases between. CDR1 and CDR2 from the germline V gene are LNHDA and SQIVND (reference sequence). The CDR3 is CASSMGGNTEAFF. DNA of the CDR3: TGTGCCAGTAGTATGGGGGGGAACACTGAAGCTTTCTTT.

The V and J genes are TRBV7-3 and TRBJ2-7, with D tentatively TRBD1 (5 bases). The CDR3 is made up of 13 amino acids. CDR1 SGHTA and CDR2 FQGTGA come from the germline V gene. V lost 4 bases, J lost 3 bases, and 10 bases lay in between. CDR3 in amino acids: CASSSTRDYEQYF. For the CDR3, the DNA is TGTGCCAGCAGCTCTACCAGGGACTACGAGCAGTACTTC.

The rearrangement joins TRBV19 to TRBJ2-1; 7 nucleotides line up with TRBD1. V dropped 6 bases and J dropped 3; count of bases not matched to a gene: 8. Germline CDR1 LNHDA, CDR2 SQIVND (reference sequence). This CDR3 region has 15 residues. CDR3 loop: CASRNGQDFYNEQFF. In DNA form, the CDR3 reads TGTGCCAGTAGGAATGGACAGGACTTCTACAATGAGCAGTTCTTC.

A remark on this clone: Other DNA sequences in the same sample also yield this CDR3. The chain has TRBV27 and TRBJ1-1, with 7 bases identical to TRBD1. The length of the CDR3 is 17 residues. The V segment lost 4 bases and the J segment 0 bases; nucleotides outside the gene matches: 11. Germline-derived CDR1 and CDR2 are MNHEY and SMNVEV (reference sequence). The CDR3 loop is CASSSGTESFMNTEAFF. The CDR3 nucleotides read TGTGCCAGCAGTTCCGGGACAGAGAGTTTCATGAACACTGAAGCTTTCTTT.

This sequence joins TRBV6-6 and TRBJ1-3; unclear D gene. Trimming took off 0 bases at V and 0 bases at J, with 6 bases between the two ends. Germline assignment: CDR1 MNHNY and CDR2 SVGAGI (reference sequence). The CDR3 extends over 15 amino acids. DNA of the CDR3: TGTGCCAGCAGTTACTCTATGAGCTCTGGAAACACCATATATTTT. Translating it yields CASSYSMSSGNTIYF.

This chain links TRBV28 with TRBJ2-3; perhaps TRBD1 as D (5 bases). Germline V lookup: CDR1 MDHEN, CDR2 SYDVKM. The CDR3 covers 15 residues. Trimming pared 5 bases from V and 8 bases from J, leaving 20 bases between. CDR3 coding DNA: TGTGCCAGCAGTCCGACCGTGCAGGGTATTGGTACGCAGTATTTT. Amino acid sequence: CASSPTVQGIGTQYF.

This clone has just a few counts. The chain combines TRBV2 with TRBJ2-7, with a weak D call TRBD1 (5 bases). CDR1 and CDR2 (germline): SNHLY, FYNNEI. V was trimmed by 3 bases and J by 2 bases, leaving 11 bases between them. The CDR3 totals 14 residues. CDR3 sequence: CASSEARVPYEQYF. DNA for the CDR3: TGTGCCAGCAGTGAGGCCAGGGTCCCCTACGAGCAGTACTTC.

The chain uses TRBV9 and TRBJ2-1; D ambiguous. Per germline, CDR1 SGDLS and CDR2 YYNGEE. With 0 bases removed from V and 0 bases from J, the gap between germline ends came to 7 bases. The CDR3 contains 15 residues. The CDR3 spells CASSVGANSYNEQFF. The CDR3 DNA is TGTGCCAGCAGCGTAGGAGCGAACTCCTACAATGAGCAGTTCTTC.